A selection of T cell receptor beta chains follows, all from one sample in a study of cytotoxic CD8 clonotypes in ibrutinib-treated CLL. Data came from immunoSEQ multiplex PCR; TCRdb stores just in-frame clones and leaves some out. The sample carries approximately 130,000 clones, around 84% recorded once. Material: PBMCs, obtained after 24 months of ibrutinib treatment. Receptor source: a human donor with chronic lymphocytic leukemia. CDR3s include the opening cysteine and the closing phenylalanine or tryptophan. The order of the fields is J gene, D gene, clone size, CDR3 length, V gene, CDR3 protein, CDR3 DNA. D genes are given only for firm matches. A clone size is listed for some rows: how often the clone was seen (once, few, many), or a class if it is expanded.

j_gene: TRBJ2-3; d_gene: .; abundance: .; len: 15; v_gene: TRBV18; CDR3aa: CASSPNRVETDTQYF; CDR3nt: TGTGCCAGCTCACCAAACAGGGTGGAGACAGATACGCAGTATTTT
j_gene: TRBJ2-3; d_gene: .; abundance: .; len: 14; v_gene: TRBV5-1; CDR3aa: CASRPTVVTDTQYF; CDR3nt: TGCGCCAGCAGGCCCACGGTTGTTACAGATACGCAGTATTTT
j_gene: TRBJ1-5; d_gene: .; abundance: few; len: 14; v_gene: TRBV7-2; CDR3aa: CASSLSTVNQPQHF; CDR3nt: TGTGCCAGCAGCTTATCGACAGTGAATCAGCCCCAGCATTTT
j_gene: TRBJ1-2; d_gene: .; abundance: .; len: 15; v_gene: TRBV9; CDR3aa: CASSVGSLGRYGYTF; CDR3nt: TGTGCCAGCAGCGTAGGAAGTCTAGGGAGGTATGGCTACACCTTC
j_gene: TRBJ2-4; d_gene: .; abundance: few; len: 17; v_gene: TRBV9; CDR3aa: CASSVGGGNQAKNIQYF; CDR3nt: TGTGCCAGCAGCGTAGGTGGGGGGAATCAAGCCAAAAACATTCAGTACTTC
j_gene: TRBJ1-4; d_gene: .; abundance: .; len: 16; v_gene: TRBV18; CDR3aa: CASSPRPAATNEKLFF; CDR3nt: TGTGCCAGCTCACCACGACCAGCTGCAACTAATGAAAAACTGTTTTTT
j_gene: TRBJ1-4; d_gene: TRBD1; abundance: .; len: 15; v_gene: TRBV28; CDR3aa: CASSSRTGPNEKLFF; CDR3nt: TGTGCCAGCAGTTCAAGGACAGGGCCTAATGAAAAACTGTTTTTT
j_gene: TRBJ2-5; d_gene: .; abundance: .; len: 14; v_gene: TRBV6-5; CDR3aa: CASSPSGFLETQYF; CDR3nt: TGTGCCAGCAGCCCTTCGGGCTTTTTAGAGACCCAGTACTTC
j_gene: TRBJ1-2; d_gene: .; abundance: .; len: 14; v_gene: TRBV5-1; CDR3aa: CASKAQGPLYGYTF; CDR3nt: TGCGCCAGCAAGGCCCAGGGACCTCTCTATGGCTACACCTTC
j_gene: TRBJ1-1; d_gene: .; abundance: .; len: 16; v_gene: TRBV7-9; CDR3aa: CASSLDRGSWFTEAFF; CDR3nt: TGTGCCAGCAGCTTAGACCGGGGTTCTTGGTTCACTGAAGCTTTCTTT
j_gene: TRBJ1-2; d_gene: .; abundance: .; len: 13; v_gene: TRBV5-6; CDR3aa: CASSLSRDYGYTF; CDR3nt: TGTGCCAGCAGCTTATCCCGAGATTATGGCTACACCTTC
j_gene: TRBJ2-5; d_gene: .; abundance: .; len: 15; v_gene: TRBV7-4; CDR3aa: CASSSYTQAPETQYF; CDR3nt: TGTGCCAGCAGCTCCTACACCCAAGCCCCAGAGACCCAGTACTTC
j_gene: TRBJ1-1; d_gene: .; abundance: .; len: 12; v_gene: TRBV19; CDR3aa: CASIRENTEAFF; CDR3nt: TGTGCCAGTATAAGAGAAAACACTGAAGCTTTCTTT
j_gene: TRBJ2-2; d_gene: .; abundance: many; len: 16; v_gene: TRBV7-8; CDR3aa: CASGGRREANTGELFF; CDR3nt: TGTGCCAGTGGAGGTAGGAGGGAAGCGAACACCGGGGAGCTGTTTTTT
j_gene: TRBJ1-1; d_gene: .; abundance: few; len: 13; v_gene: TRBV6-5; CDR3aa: CASSYEGRTEAFF; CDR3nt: TGTGCCAGCAGTTACGAAGGGAGGACTGAAGCTTTCTTT
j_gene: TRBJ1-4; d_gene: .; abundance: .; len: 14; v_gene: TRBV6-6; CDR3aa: CASSPGPQHEKLFF; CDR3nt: TGTGCCAGCAGCCCCGGGCCCCAGCATGAAAAACTGTTTTTT
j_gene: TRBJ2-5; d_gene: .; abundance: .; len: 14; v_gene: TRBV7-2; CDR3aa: CASSLVAAQETQYF; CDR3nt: TGTGCCAGCAGCTTAGTGGCAGCCCAAGAGACCCAGTACTTC
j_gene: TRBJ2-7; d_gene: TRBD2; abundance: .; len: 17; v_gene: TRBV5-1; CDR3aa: CASSLTSGGPSLHEQYF; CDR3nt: TGCGCCAGCAGCTTGACTAGCGGGGGGCCTTCCCTCCACGAGCAGTACTTC
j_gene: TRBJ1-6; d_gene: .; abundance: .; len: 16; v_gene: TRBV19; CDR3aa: CASSSLGTSYNSPLHF; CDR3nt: TGTGCCAGTAGTAGCCTCGGGACCTCCTATAATTCACCCCTCCACTTT
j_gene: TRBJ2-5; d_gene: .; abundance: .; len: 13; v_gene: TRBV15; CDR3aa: CATSREGVETQYF; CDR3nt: TGTGCCACCAGCAGGGAGGGGGTAGAGACCCAGTACTTC
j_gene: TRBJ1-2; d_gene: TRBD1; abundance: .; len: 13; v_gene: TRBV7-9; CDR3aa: CASSSDRAYGYTF; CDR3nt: TGTGCCAGCAGCTCGGACAGGGCCTATGGCTACACCTTC
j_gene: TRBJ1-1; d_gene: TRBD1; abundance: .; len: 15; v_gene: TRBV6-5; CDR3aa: CASSYSSWTGIEAFF; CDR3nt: TGTGCCAGCAGTTACTCAAGTTGGACAGGGATTGAAGCTTTCTTT
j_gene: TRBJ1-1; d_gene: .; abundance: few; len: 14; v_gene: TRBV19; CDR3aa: CASSISRLNTEAFF; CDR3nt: TGTGCCAGTAGTATCAGCAGGTTGAACACTGAAGCTTTCTTT
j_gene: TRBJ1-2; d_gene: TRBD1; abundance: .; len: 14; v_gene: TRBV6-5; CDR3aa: CASSYSRTGNGYTF; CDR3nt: TGTGCCAGCAGTTACTCTAGGACAGGGAATGGCTACACCTTC
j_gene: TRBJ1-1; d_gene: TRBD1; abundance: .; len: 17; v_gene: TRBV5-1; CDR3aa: CASSRDRATYMNTEAFF; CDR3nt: TGCGCCAGCAGCAGGGACAGGGCCACGTACATGAACACTGAAGCTTTCTTT
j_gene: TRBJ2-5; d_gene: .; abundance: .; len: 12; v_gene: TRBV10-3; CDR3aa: CAINQGGETQYF; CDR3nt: TGTGCCATCAACCAGGGAGGAGAGACCCAGTACTTC
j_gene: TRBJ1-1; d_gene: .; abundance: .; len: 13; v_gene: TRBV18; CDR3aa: CASSQGRDTEAFF; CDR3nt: TGTGCCAGCTCACAGGGTAGGGACACTGAAGCTTTCTTT
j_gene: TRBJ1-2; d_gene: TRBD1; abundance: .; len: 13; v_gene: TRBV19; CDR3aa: CASSARTGAGYTF; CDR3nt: TGTGCCAGTAGTGCCCGGACAGGGGCTGGCTACACCTTC
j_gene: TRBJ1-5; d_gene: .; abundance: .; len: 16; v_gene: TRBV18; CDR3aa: CASSPWGAGGNQPQHF; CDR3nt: TGTGCCAGCTCACCATGGGGGGCAGGAGGCAATCAGCCCCAGCATTTT
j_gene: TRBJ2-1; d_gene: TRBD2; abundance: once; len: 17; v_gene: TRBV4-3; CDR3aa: CASSPQQTSGGADEQFF; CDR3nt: TGCGCCAGCAGCCCTCAACAAACTAGCGGGGGGGCCGATGAGCAGTTCTTC
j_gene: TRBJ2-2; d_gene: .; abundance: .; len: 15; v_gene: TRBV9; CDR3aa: CASSVAGITTGELFF; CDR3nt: TGTGCCAGCAGCGTAGCGGGAATCACAACCGGGGAGCTGTTTTTT
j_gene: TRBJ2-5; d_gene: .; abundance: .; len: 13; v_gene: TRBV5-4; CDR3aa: CASSLQGGETQYF; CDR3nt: TGTGCCAGCAGCCTACAGGGTGGAGAGACCCAGTACTTC
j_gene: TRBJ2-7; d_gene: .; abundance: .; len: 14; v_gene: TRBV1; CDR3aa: CTSSQDPGTHEQYF; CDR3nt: TGCACCAGCAGCCAAGATCCAGGGACCCACGAGCAGTACTTC
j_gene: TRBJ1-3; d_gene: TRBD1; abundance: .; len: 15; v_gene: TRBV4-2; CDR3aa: CASSPRTGGGNTIYF; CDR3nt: TGTGCCAGCAGCCCGCGGACAGGGGGCGGAAACACCATATATTTT
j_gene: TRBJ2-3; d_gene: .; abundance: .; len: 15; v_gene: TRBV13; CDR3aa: CASSLGGGGTDTQYF; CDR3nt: TGTGCCAGCAGCTTAGGCGGTGGAGGGACAGATACGCAGTATTTT
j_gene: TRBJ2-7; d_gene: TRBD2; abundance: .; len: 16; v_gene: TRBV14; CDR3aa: CASSQVDAGVSYEQYF; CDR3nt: TGTGCCAGCAGCCAAGTAGACGCGGGGGTCTCCTACGAGCAGTACTTC
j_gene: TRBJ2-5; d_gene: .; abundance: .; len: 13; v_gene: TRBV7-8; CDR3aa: CASSRDTQETQYF; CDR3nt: TGTGCCAGCAGCCGGGACACCCAAGAGACCCAGTACTTC
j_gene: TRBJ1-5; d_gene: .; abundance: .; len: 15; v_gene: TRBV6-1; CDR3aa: CASRGSAGGNQPQHF; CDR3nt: TGTGCCAGCAGGGGCTCGGCAGGGGGCAATCAGCCCCAGCATTTT
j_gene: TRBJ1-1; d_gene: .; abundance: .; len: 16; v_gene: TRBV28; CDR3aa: CASSGPGGVRNTEAFF; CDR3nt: TGTGCCAGCAGTGGCCCGGGGGGCGTGAGGAACACTGAAGCTTTCTTT
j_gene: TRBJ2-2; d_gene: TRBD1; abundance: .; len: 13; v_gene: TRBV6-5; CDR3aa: CASRGQPAGELFF; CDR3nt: TGTGCCAGCAGGGGACAGCCCGCCGGGGAGCTGTTTTTT
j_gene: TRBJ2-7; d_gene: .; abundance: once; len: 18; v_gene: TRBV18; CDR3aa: CASSPRQAAPREFYEQYF; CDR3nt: TGTGCCAGCTCACCACGACAGGCGGCCCCCCGCGAATTCTACGAGCAGTACTTC
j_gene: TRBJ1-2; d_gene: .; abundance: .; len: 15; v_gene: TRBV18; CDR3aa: CASSRPGAANYGYTF; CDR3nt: TGTGCCAGCTCACGCCCGGGGGCAGCTAACTATGGCTACACCTTC
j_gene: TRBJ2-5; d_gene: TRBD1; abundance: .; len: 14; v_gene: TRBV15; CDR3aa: CATSVGTGGETQYF; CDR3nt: TGTGCCACCAGCGTCGGGACAGGGGGGGAGACCCAGTACTTC
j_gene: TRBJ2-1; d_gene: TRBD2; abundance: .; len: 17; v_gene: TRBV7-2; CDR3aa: CASSSRIGTRGRNEQFF; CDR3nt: TGTGCCAGCAGCTCACGCATCGGGACTAGGGGACGCAATGAGCAGTTCTTC
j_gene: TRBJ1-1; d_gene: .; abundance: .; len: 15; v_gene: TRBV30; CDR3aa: CAWSMSWTANTEAFF; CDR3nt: TGTGCCTGGAGTATGAGTTGGACAGCGAACACTGAAGCTTTCTTT
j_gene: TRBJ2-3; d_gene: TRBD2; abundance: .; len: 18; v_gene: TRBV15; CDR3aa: CATSRERSKLAGGDTQYF; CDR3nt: TGTGCCACCAGCAGAGAGCGATCAAAACTAGCGGGGGGGGATACGCAGTATTTT
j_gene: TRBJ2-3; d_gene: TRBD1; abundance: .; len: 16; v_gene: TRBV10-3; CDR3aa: CAISDRDRVGTDTQYF; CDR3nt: TGTGCCATCAGTGACCGAGACAGGGTAGGGACAGATACGCAGTATTTT
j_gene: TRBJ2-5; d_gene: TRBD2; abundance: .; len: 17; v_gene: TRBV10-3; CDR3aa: CAISESGSTSGGETQYF; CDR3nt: TGTGCCATCAGTGAGTCGGGGTCGACTAGCGGAGGAGAGACCCAGTACTTC
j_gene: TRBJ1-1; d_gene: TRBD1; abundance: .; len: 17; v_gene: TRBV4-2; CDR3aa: CASSQDQGGLADTEAFF; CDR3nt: TGTGCCAGCAGCCAAGATCAGGGGGGGTTAGCGGACACTGAAGCTTTCTTT
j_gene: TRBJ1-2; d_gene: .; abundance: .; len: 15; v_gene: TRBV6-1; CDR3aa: CASSAAMGGHYGYTF; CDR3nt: TGTGCCAGCAGCGCCGCGATGGGGGGTCACTATGGCTACACCTTC
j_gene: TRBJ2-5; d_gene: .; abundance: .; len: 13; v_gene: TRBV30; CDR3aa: CAWSVGRKETQYF; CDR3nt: TGTGCCTGGAGTGTCGGCAGAAAAGAGACCCAGTACTTC
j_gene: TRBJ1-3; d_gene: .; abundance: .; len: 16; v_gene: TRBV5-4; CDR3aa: CASSSGTFPSGNTIYF; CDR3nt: TGTGCCAGCAGCTCGGGAACCTTCCCCTCTGGAAACACCATATATTTT
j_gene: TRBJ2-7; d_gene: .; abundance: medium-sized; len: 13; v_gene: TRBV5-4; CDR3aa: CASSSHLANEQYF; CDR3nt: TGTGCCAGCAGCTCACACCTAGCGAACGAGCAGTACTTC
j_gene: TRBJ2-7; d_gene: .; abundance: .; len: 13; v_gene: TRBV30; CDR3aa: CAWSSGLWYEQYF; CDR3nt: TGTGCCTGGAGTTCGGGGTTGTGGTACGAGCAGTACTTC
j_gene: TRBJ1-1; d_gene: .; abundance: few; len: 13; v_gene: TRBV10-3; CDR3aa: CAIRQFMNTEAFF; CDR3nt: TGTGCCATCAGACAATTCATGAACACTGAAGCTTTCTTT